This T cell receptor (beta chain) was observed in a study of a mutant IDH1 vaccine in newly diagnosed glioma. Overall study: Treated patients showed a male proportion of around 62%, a female proportion of roughly 40%, and a mean age of about 44 years. Patients previously underwent radiotherapy, temozolomide, or both, and most underwent both. Points from the study as a whole: Seemingly, top peripheral T cell clonotype changes bore no relation to pseudoprogression. Evidence of vaccine-induced immune responses was documented in roughly 93% of patients.

Method: immunoSEQ multiplex PCR; TCRdb's copy keeps in-frame clones and lacks some. Of some 56,000 clones in the sample, around 92% are singletons; the top ten hold roughly 2.7%. To note about this clone: Its antigen is as yet unknown.

Trimming stripped 3 bases from V and 3 bases from J, with 11 bases between. The CDR3 length is 14 residues. CDR1 is MNHEY, CDR2 SMNVEV, per germline (reference sequence). Sample time point: baseline, week 1 (first vaccination visit). The treatment is: pre-vaccination baseline after standard-of-care therapy. The starting material was PBMCs, obtained from a glioma patient treated with radiotherapy, temozolomide or both. The source is a man between 50 and 59 years old with glioma. This chain connects TRBV27 to TRBJ1-1, with D unclear. CDR3 amino acids: CASSFVRRDTEAFF. In DNA, the CDR3 is TGTGCCAGCAGTTTTGTGAGGCGGGACACTGAAGCTTTCTTT.